The 32 T cell receptor beta chains in this list originate from one sample, sequenced in a study of T cells in Graves' hyperthyroidism and ophthalmopathy. Researchers amplified the TCR beta CDR3 regions from RNA transcripts. HTBI primers were employed in a first-round RT-PCR of the TCR CDR3. TCRdb ran MiXCR on the multiplex PCR reads and lists one entry per CDR3 protein. Of under 250,000 distinct CDR3 sequences listed, around 26% are singletons. Sequenced sample: blood. The receptors shown here come from a woman between 40 and 50 years old with Graves' ophthalmopathy.

This chain connects TRBV6-2 or TRBV6-3 to TRBJ2-7; no reliable D call. CDR3 length: 14 residues. Germline CDR1 MNHEY, CDR2 SVGEGT. Trimming took 0 bases from V and 3 from J, leaving 9 bases between them. As DNA, the CDR3 is TGTGCCAGCAGTTACTCGGGCCTTTACTACGAGCAGTACTTC. It is translated as CASSYSGLYYEQYF.

In its sample, this clonotype was seen many times. The V and J genes are TRBV18 and TRBJ1-1, with a weak D call TRBD1 (5 bases). Germline V gene sequence: CDR1 KGHSH, CDR2 LQKENI. The V end lost 3 bases, the J end lost 2 bases, and 7 bases lay between the germline ends. This CDR3 spans 13 amino acids. The CDR3 DNA follows: TGTGCCAGCTCACCCGGGGCTAACACTGAAGCTTTCTTT. Amino acid sequence: CASSPGANTEAFF.

The rearrangement uses TRBV6-5 and TRBJ2-7, with D possibly matching TRBD2 (6 bases). V dropped 0 bases and J dropped 3 bases, with 12 bases sitting between them. The CDR3 is 15 residues long. Per the germline V gene, CDR1 is MNHEY and CDR2 is SVGAGI. The CDR3 DNA is TGTGCCAGCAGTTACTCGACTAGATCTCACTACGAGCAGTACTTC. This codes for CASSYSTRSHYEQYF.

The chain has TRBV28 and TRBJ2-7, with D hard to call. This CDR3 region has 14 residues. Trimming removed 6 bases from V and 6 bases from J, with 18 bases in between. The germline V gene encodes CDR1 MDHEN and CDR2 SYDVKM. CDR3 nucleotides: TGTGCCAGCAGCTTAGGTTGGCAGCTTAGCGAGCAGTACTTC. It is translated as CASSLGWQLSEQYF.

The V call is TRBV11-2, the J call TRBJ1-2, with D possibly being TRBD1 (5 bases). The CDR3 extends over 16 amino acids. V was shortened by 6 bases and J by 5 bases, with 22 bases between the two germline ends. The germline V gene has CDR1 SGHAT and CDR2 FQNNGV. CDR3 protein: CASRGPWGRGWYGYTF. DNA of the CDR3: TGTGCCAGCAGAGGTCCGTGGGGCCGGGGTTGGTATGGCTACACCTTC.

The table lists this clonotype with many counts. The V and J genes are TRBV7-2 and TRBJ2-2, with TRBD2 as a possible D gene (5 bases). The germline V gene encodes CDR1 SGHTA and CDR2 FQGNSA. The V gene lost 5 bases and the J gene lost 4 bases, with 14 bases spanning the gap. This CDR3 is built from 15 residues. CDR3 protein: CASSRRVVGTGELFF. CDR3 sequence (DNA): TGTGCCAGCAGCCGGCGGGTAGTTGGCACCGGGGAGCTGTTTTTT.

This clonotype showed up many times. The gene calls are TRBV29-1 and TRBJ2-7; D is perhaps TRBD1 (6 bases). This CDR3 is built from 12 residues. CDR1 and CDR2 from the germline V gene are SQVTM and ANQGSEA. Trimming pared 7 bases from V and 3 bases from J, leaving 13 bases between. The CDR3 nucleotides are TGCAGCGCCACAGGGTCGTACTACGAGCAGTACTTC. Translating it yields CSATGSYYEQYF.

The chain employs TRBV10-2 and TRBJ1-2, with D unresolved. V was pared by 6 bases and J by 4 bases, with 21 bases between. The CDR3 has 16 amino acids. Per the germline V gene, CDR1 is WSHSY and CDR2 is SAAADI. The DNA of the CDR3 is TGCGCCAGCAGCGAATCGACCGGGAGAAGGGTCTATGGCTACACCTTC. Its translation is CASSESTGRRVYGYTF.

The V gene is TRBV12-3 or TRBV12-4, the J gene TRBJ1-1; a weak D match, TRBD1 (5 bases). This CDR3 contains 17 residues. V shed 3 bases and J shed 1 base, with 18 bases lying between them. The CDR3 bases are TGTGCCAGCAGTTTGCGTCGAGGGGCAGATCCGAACACTGAAGCTTTCTTT. Translation: CASSLRRGADPNTEAFF.

This clonotype occurred many times. CDR3 amino acids: CASSEGTGGNTF. The CDR3 DNA follows: TGTGCCAGCAGTGAAGGGACAGGGGGAAACACCTTC. V gene TRBV6-1 combines with J gene TRBJ1-2, with 10 bases identical to TRBD1. Germline loops: CDR1 MNHNS, CDR2 SASEGT. The CDR3 length is 12 residues. The V gene end was trimmed by 1 base and the J gene end by 12 bases; junction bases not matched to a gene: 2.

This clonotype came up many times. This sequence joins TRBV20-1 and TRBJ1-3; no reliable D call. Germline V CDR1 and CDR2: DFQATT, SNEGSKA (reference sequence). The V end lost 6 bases, the J end lost 0 bases, and 15 bases lay between the germline ends. The CDR3 has 15 amino acids. CDR3 in amino acids: CSATDGRDSGNTIYF. The CDR3, as DNA: TGCAGTGCCACAGACGGCCGAGACTCTGGAAACACCATATATTTT.

The sample holds one count of this clonotype. This chain connects TRBV3-1 to TRBJ1-1; 7 bases are shared with TRBD1. V trimming: 4 bases; J trimming: 7 bases; junction bases outside the gene matches: 6. This CDR3 is built from 13 residues. In germline, CDR1 is LGHDT, CDR2 YNNKEL (reference sequence). CDR3 residues: CASSLGQMVEAFF. CDR3 bases: TGTGCCAGCAGCCTGGGACAGATGGTTGAAGCTTTCTTT.

This clonotype showed up many times. V usage is TRBV28 and J usage is TRBJ1-1; D is ambiguous. V was trimmed by 8 bases and J by 0 bases, leaving 4 bases between them. The CDR3 extends over 11 amino acids. CDR1 is MDHEN and CDR2 is SYDVKM in the germline V gene. The CDR3 sequence: CASLVNTEAFF. As DNA, the CDR3 is TGTGCCAGCTTAGTGAACACTGAAGCTTTCTTT.

This clonotype was picked up many times. The chain recombines TRBV19 with TRBJ2-7; 8 bases match TRBD2. Germline trimming cut 6 bases from V and 3 bases from J; bases unmatched to any gene: 13. This CDR3 is built from 16 residues. CDR1 is LNHDA, CDR2 SQIVND, per germline (reference sequence). Here the CDR3 DNA reads TGTGCCAGTAGCCTCTCCTATACGGGAGGGCGCTACGAGCAGTACTTC. Protein sequence: CASSLSYTGGRYEQYF.

Comment on this clonotype: A clone one base away is much larger, so this may be a read error. The rearrangement uses TRBV5-1 and TRBJ1-1; the D gene is possibly TRBD1 (6 bases). CDR1 SGHRS and CDR2 YFSETQ come from the germline V gene. There are 15 residues in the CDR3. CDR3 protein: CASSFKTGTNTEALF. CDR3 bases: TGCGCCAGCAGCTTTAAAACAGGGACGAACACTGAAGCTCTCTTT.

This clonotype has at least ten counts. The chain links TRBV15 to TRBJ2-2; TRBD2 matches 7 bases. The CDR3 extends over 16 amino acids. Germline loops: CDR1 LNHNV, CDR2 YYDKDF (reference sequence). V lost 1 base to trimming and J lost 1 base; unmatched junction nucleotides: 3. The CDR3 DNA follows: TGTGCCACCAGCAGAGGCTCTAGCGGGAACACCGGGGAGCTGTTTTTT. It codes for CATSRGSSGNTGELFF.

This clonotype was counted once. The J gene is TRBJ2-5, the V gene TRBV11-2, with TRBD1 as a possible D gene (5 bases). The CDR3 length is 15 residues. Trimming stripped 1 base from V and 5 bases from J, with 14 bases between. Germline V gene lookup returns CDR1 SGHAT and CDR2 FQNNGV. The CDR3 bases are TGTGCCAGCAGCTTAGGTGGGGCCTCCAGGGAGACCCAGTACTTC. As protein: CASSLGGASRETQYF.

The gene calls are TRBV28 and TRBJ1-2; D is undetermined. The germline CDR1 and CDR2 sequences are MDHEN and SYDVKM. The CDR3 loop spans 13 amino acids. Trimming shortened V by 2 bases and J by 7 bases, and 11 bases separated the two germline ends. Here the CDR3 reads CASSLVAGCGYTF. The CDR3 bases are TGTGCCAGCAGTTTAGTGGCAGGTTGTGGCTACACCTTC.

In its sample, this clonotype was seen many times. The V gene is TRBV12-3 or TRBV12-4, the J gene TRBJ1-2, with a possible D match to TRBD1 (5 bases). V lost 3 bases and J lost 3, with 8 bases in between. The CDR3 has 13 residues. The CDR3 DNA reads TGTGCCAGCAGTTTTCGGGGGGACTATGGCTACACCTTC. This codes for CASSFRGDYGYTF.

This clonotype was counted only a few times. The chain links TRBV6-2 or TRBV6-3 to TRBJ2-2, with 8 bases aligning to TRBD1. The CDR3 length is 14 residues. After removal of 7 bases from V and 6 bases from J, the junction contained 7 bases not matched to a gene. CDR1 and CDR2 from the germline V gene are MNHEY and SVGEGT. The CDR3 is CASTATGVAGELFF. The CDR3 DNA follows: TGTGCCAGCACGGCGACAGGGGTTGCCGGGGAGCTGTTTTTT.

This clonotype was counted ten times or more. The rearrangement uses TRBV5-1 and TRBJ2-3; 7 nucleotides match TRBD2. In germline, CDR1 is SGHRS, CDR2 YFSETQ. The CDR3 is 14 amino acids. V lost 6 bases, J lost 2 bases, and 6 bases stayed unmatched. The CDR3 reads CASNPSGNTDTQYF. The CDR3 DNA reads as TGCGCCAGCAACCCCAGCGGGAACACAGATACGCAGTATTTT. Full variable domain (outside the CDR3, taken from reference TRBV5-1 and TRBJ2-3): KAGVTQTPRYLIKTRGQQVTLSCSPISGHRSVSWYQQTPGQGLQFLFEYFSETQRNKGNFPGRFSGRQFSNSRSEMNVSTLELGDSALYLCASNPSGNTDTQYFGPGTRLTVL.

In this sample, this clonotype turned up many times. The chain combines TRBV7-2 with TRBJ2-4; 8 bases line up with TRBD2. Germline CDR1 and CDR2: SGHTA and FQGNSA. The CDR3 extends over 14 amino acids. Unmatched junction bases numbered 3, after V lost 5 bases and J lost 3 bases. The CDR3 is CASSRLASKNIQYF. The CDR3 DNA reads TGTGCCAGCAGCCGACTAGCGAGCAAAAACATTCAGTACTTC.

The chain has TRBV29-1 and TRBJ2-7; 10 nucleotides agree with TRBD2. This CDR3 contains 13 residues. The V segment lost 4 bases and the J segment 5 bases; nucleotides outside the gene matches: 5. CDR1 and CDR2 from the germline V gene are SQVTM and ANQGSEA. This chain's CDR3 is CSVGWTSGHEQYF. CDR3 bases: TGCAGCGTTGGTTGGACTAGCGGCCACGAGCAGTACTTC.

This clonotype was recorded once. DNA for the CDR3: TGTGCCAGCAGTTTGGGGGGAGAGGCCGGGGAGCTGTTTTTT. Protein: CASSLGGEAGELFF. The rearrangement uses TRBV12-3 or TRBV12-4 and TRBJ2-2, with D possibly matching TRBD2 (6 bases). The ends were cut back, 3 bases at V and 6 bases at J, with 11 bases in the middle. There are 14 residues in the CDR3.

As for this clonotype: The junction does not match germline at one end; this may be a read error. The chain joins TRBV20-1 to TRBJ1-2; the D is unclear. The CDR3 loop spans 11 amino acids. Germline V lookup: CDR1 DFQATT, CDR2 SNEGSKA (reference sequence). The CDR3 is CSVLGNYGYIF. CDR3 coding DNA: TGCAGTGTTTTGGGGAACTATGGCTACATCTTC.

This clonotype has a handful of counts. The CDR3 here is CASSYSETGLTEAFF. CDR3 in DNA: TGTGCCAGCAGTTACTCAGAGACAGGTTTGACTGAAGCTTTCTTT. This chain joins TRBV6-2 or TRBV6-3 and TRBJ1-1, with D perhaps TRBD1 (6 bases). V was shortened by 0 bases and J by 5 bases, with 13 bases between the two germline ends. Germline CDR1 and CDR2: MNHEY and SVGEGT. This CDR3 spans 15 amino acids.

The chain has TRBV19 and TRBJ1-5; possibly TRBD1 for D (5 bases). Per the germline V gene, CDR1 is LNHDA and CDR2 is SQIVND (reference sequence). The V end was cut by 6 bases, the J end by 0 bases, with 24 bases between. The CDR3 has 19 residues. CDR3 DNA: TGTGCCAGTAGCCCAGAGACAGACTCTCCGAAGCATAGCAATCAGCCCCAGCATTTT. Its translation: CASSPETDSPKHSNQPQHF.

This clonotype has at least ten counts. This chain links TRBV20-1 with TRBJ1-2; no definite D call. Trimming shortened V by 6 bases and J by 0 bases, and 17 bases separated the two germline ends. The CDR3 is 15 amino acids. Germline CDR1 DFQATT, CDR2 SNEGSKA (reference sequence). Here the CDR3 reads CSALPLGTANYGYTF. The CDR3 nucleotides read TGCAGTGCCCTGCCCTTGGGTACTGCTAACTATGGCTACACCTTC.

The table lists this clonotype with many counts. The rearrangement joins TRBV5-1 to TRBJ2-7, with 7 bases aligning to TRBD1. This CDR3 has 14 amino acids. The junction had 7 bases not matched to a gene; V was cut back by 5 bases and J by 2 bases. Germline V gene data show CDR1 as SGHRS and CDR2 as YFSETQ. DNA of the CDR3: TGCGCCAGCAGGCAACAGGGGAACGCCTACGAGCAGTACTTC. Translated, it gives CASRQQGNAYEQYF.

This clonotype was seen a single time. The rearrangement joins TRBV7-3 to TRBJ2-7, with 9 bases identical to TRBD2. The CDR3 covers 14 residues. Germline CDR1 SGHTA, CDR2 FQGTGA. V gave up 5 bases and J gave up 3 bases; unmatched junction bases: 5. CDR3 sequence: CASSPGGRDYEQYF. The CDR3 DNA is TGTGCCAGCAGCCCCGGCGGGAGGGACTACGAGCAGTACTTC. Full variable domain (rest looked up from reference TRBV7-3 and TRBJ2-7): GAGVSQTPSNKVTEKGKYVELRCDPISGHTALYWYRQSLGQGPEFLIYFQGTGAADDSGLPNDRFFAVRPEGSVSTLKIQRTERGDSAVYLCASSPGGRDYEQYFGPGTRLTVT.

At least ten counts were recorded for this clonotype. This chain uses TRBV29-1 with TRBJ1-3; D is undetermined. V lost 7 bases to trimming and J lost 4 bases, with 8 bases between them. The CDR3 contains 11 residues. From germline, CDR1 is SQVTM and CDR2 ANQGSEA. CDR3 protein: CSGLQGNTIYF. The CDR3 DNA sequence: TGCAGCGGATTACAGGGAAACACCATATATTTT.

The chain is built from TRBV6-1 and TRBJ1-5, with 7 positions matching TRBD1. The V gene end was trimmed by 10 bases and the J gene end by 4 bases; junction bases not matched to a gene: 7. This CDR3 has 13 residues. Per the germline V gene, CDR1 is MNHNS and CDR2 is SASEGT. This chain's CDR3 is CATGDSINQPQHF. CDR3 DNA: TGTGCCACCGGGGACAGCATAAATCAGCCCCAGCATTTT.